These 3 T cell receptor beta chains were sequenced from one sample in a study of blood T cell repertoires in COVID-19. Only in-frame clones appear in the TCRdb table, and some are missing; sequencing was by immunoSEQ multiplex PCR. In the table there are approximately 280,000 clones, about nine tenths of which are singletons. Sequences were obtained from peripheral blood. These receptors came from a woman aged 55-75 years with acute or convalescent COVID-19.

The chain recombines TRBV7-9 with TRBJ1-2; D is unresolved. Germline V gene lookup returns CDR1 SEHNR and CDR2 FQNEAQ (reference sequence). This CDR3 is built from 15 residues. With 5 bases removed from V and 5 bases from J, the gap between germline ends came to 18 bases. In DNA, the CDR3 is TGTGCCAGCAGCCTCGAGCTTCCTAGAGCGTATGGCTACACCTTC. This translates into CASSLELPRAYGYTF.

V usage is TRBV5-6 and J usage is TRBJ1-2; perhaps TRBD1 as D (5 bases). V was pared by 0 bases and J by 3 bases, with 6 bases between. CDR1 is SGHDT and CDR2 is YYEEEE in the germline V gene. This CDR3 is 13 amino acids long. CDR3 coding DNA: TGTGCCAGCAGCTTGGGCAGGGACTATGGCTACACCTTC. It is translated as CASSLGRDYGYTF.

This chain links TRBV2 with TRBJ1-5, with 10 bases fitting TRBD1. The J segment lost 8 bases and the V segment lost 8 bases, leaving 12 bases of the junction unmatched. Germline CDR1 is SNHLY and CDR2 is FYNNEI. This CDR3 has 15 residues. The CDR3 region is CASRTDRGRGEPQHF. Written as DNA, the CDR3 is TGTGCCAGCCGTACCGACAGGGGGCGCGGTGAGCCCCAGCATTTT.